The next 20 T cell receptor beta chains were all read from a single sample in a study of blood T cell repertoires in COVID-19. Profiling relied on immunoSEQ multiplex PCR, and the TCRdb table lists in-frame clones only, not all of them. The data contain about 45,000 clones, 89% of them singletons. The sample taken for sequencing was peripheral blood. These receptors were obtained from a human donor in a cohort sampled during active COVID-19.

This clone was seen just once. The chain recombines TRBV5-1 with TRBJ1-1; 8 bases are a match to TRBD1. The trim removed 3 bases at V and 3 bases at J, leaving 7 bases unmatched. Germline V gives CDR1 SGHRS, CDR2 YFSETQ. The CDR3 extends over 15 amino acids. The CDR3 is CASSYQGAWDTEAFF. The CDR3 bases are TGCGCCAGCAGCTACCAGGGGGCTTGGGACACTGAAGCTTTCTTT. Looking up the rest from reference TRBV5-1 and TRBJ1-1 gives the full variable domain: KAGVTQTPRYLIKTRGQQVTLSCSPISGHRSVSWYQQTPGQGLQFLFEYFSETQRNKGNFPGRFSGRQFSNSRSEMNVSTLELGDSALYLCASSYQGAWDTEAFFGQGTRLTVV.

The chain carries TRBV29-1 and TRBJ1-1; the match to TRBD1 covers 8 bases. Unmatched junction bases numbered 6, after V lost 5 bases and J lost 7 bases. Germline CDR1 SQVTM, CDR2 ANQGSEA. CDR3 length equals 12 residues. Here the CDR3 reads CSVYTGGIEAFF. CDR3 sequence (DNA): TGCAGCGTTTATACAGGGGGAATTGAAGCTTTCTTT.

The J gene is TRBJ1-2, the V gene TRBV29-1; TRBD1 agrees at 7 bases. Germline CDR1 SQVTM, CDR2 ANQGSEA. CDR3 size: 11 residues. Trimming cost V 5 bases and J 7 bases; bases outside gene matches: 4. CDR3 sequence reads: CSVYRGSGYTF. The DNA of the CDR3 is TGCAGCGTTTACAGGGGAAGTGGCTACACCTTC.

The CDR3 DNA sequence: TGTGCCAGCATAGAAAATCGGGACAGGTTCTACGAGCAGTACTTC. Protein: CASIENRDRFYEQYF. V usage is TRBV7-2 and J usage is TRBJ2-7, with 8 bases matching TRBD1. V shed 7 bases and J 3 bases; nucleotides not matched to a gene: 11. This CDR3 region has 15 residues. Germline V gene lookup returns CDR1 SGHTA and CDR2 FQGNSA.

The CDR3: CASSPGFYNSPLHF. DNA for the CDR3: TGTGCCAGCAGCCCAGGGTTCTATAATTCACCCCTCCACTTT. The genes are TRBV7-9 and TRBJ1-6, with D possibly matching TRBD1 (5 bases). Trimming took off 5 bases at V and 3 bases at J, with 8 bases between the two ends. CDR3 size: 14 residues. The germline gives CDR1 SEHNR, CDR2 FQNEAQ (reference sequence).

The V gene is TRBV19, the J gene TRBJ2-7; 12 nucleotides agree with TRBD1. CDR3 size: 16 residues. Germline trimming cut 10 bases from V and 6 bases from J; bases unmatched to any gene: 16. Germline-derived CDR1 and CDR2 are LNHDA and SQIVND (reference sequence). CDR3 nucleotide sequence: TGTGCCACAACGATGAACCCCGGGACAGGGGGCCGCGAGCAGTACTTC. This codes for CATTMNPGTGGREQYF.

The CDR3 DNA sequence: TGTGCCAGCAGGGCGGGAGACAGCAACACTGAAGCTTTCTTT. Residues: CASRAGDSNTEAFF. The J gene is TRBJ1-1, the V gene TRBV2, with D maybe TRBD1 (5 bases). Looked up from germline, CDR1 is SNHLY and CDR2 is FYNNEI. V was pared by 6 bases and J by 2 bases, with 13 bases between. CDR3 length: 14 residues.

The V call is TRBV6-5, the J call TRBJ1-5; D may be TRBD1 (6 bases). Deletions cut 0 bases from V and 1 base from J, with 7 bases between. Germline loops: CDR1 MNHEY, CDR2 SVGAGI. There are 15 residues in the CDR3. The CDR3 nucleotides read TGTGCCAGCAGTTACTCAGGGGGAAGCAATCAGCCCCAGCATTTT. Translation: CASSYSGGSNQPQHF.

The chain couples TRBV7-9 to TRBJ1-2; maybe TRBD1 (5 bases). Germline V CDR1 and CDR2: SEHNR, FQNEAQ (reference sequence). Trimming stripped 4 bases from V and 3 bases from J, with 15 bases between. The CDR3 is 15 residues long. CDR3 DNA sequence: TGTGCCAGCAGCTCTAGGGACTTCCGATACTATGGCTACACCTTC. This encodes CASSSRDFRYYGYTF.

The J gene is TRBJ1-5, the V gene TRBV28; 11 nucleotides align to TRBD1. Losses at the gene ends were 8 bases for V and 3 bases for J; bases not matched to a gene: 15. Germline V lookup: CDR1 MDHEN, CDR2 SYDVKM. This CDR3 contains 18 residues. The CDR3 sequence: CASDQTDRGLFNNQPQHF. The CDR3 region has the DNA TGTGCCAGCGACCAAACGGACAGGGGGCTTTTTAACAATCAGCCCCAGCATTTT.

V and J are TRBV7-9 and TRBJ1-1; 7 bases map to TRBD1. Germline-derived CDR1 and CDR2 are SEHNR and FQNEAQ (reference sequence). With V trimmed by 3 bases and J by 3 bases, 1 base remained unmatched. CDR3 size: 13 residues. CDR3 DNA: TGTGCCAGCAGCTTGGGACAGTACACTGAAGCTTTCTTT. Its translation: CASSLGQYTEAFF.

The CDR3 DNA reads TGCAGCGGGATCGGGACAGCTACCTACGAGCAGTACTTC. Translated, it gives CSGIGTATYEQYF. The chain is built from TRBV29-1 and TRBJ2-7; 7 bases match TRBD1. Trimming cost V 7 bases and J 2 bases; bases outside gene matches: 8. The CDR3 runs to 13 residues. Germline values: CDR1 SQVTM, CDR2 ANQGSEA.

V and J are TRBV4-2 and TRBJ1-1; D is unresolved. CDR3 length equals 16 residues. Germline-derived CDR1 and CDR2 are LGHNA and YNFKEQ. Trimming left V 0 bases short and J 0 bases short, with 11 bases between. The CDR3 sequence is CASSQDRNQMNTEAFF. DNA of the CDR3: TGTGCCAGCAGCCAAGACAGGAACCAAATGAACACTGAAGCTTTCTTT.

The chain carries TRBV7-9 and TRBJ1-2; no firm D call. Germline values: CDR1 SEHNR, CDR2 FQNEAQ (reference sequence). The CDR3 sequence is 15 residues long. V lost 4 bases, J lost 6 bases, and 18 bases lay in between. CDR3 sequence: CASSSVERTFHGYTF. The CDR3 DNA is TGTGCCAGCAGCTCCGTTGAAAGGACTTTTCATGGCTACACCTTC.

This sequence joins TRBV6-6 and TRBJ1-2; 7 bases agree with TRBD1. V was clipped by 8 bases and J by 5 bases; unmatched bases: 11. The CDR3 length is 14 residues. Germline V gene sequence: CDR1 MNHNY, CDR2 SVGAGI (reference sequence). The CDR3 loop reads CASDTGTETYGYTF. CDR3 coding DNA: TGTGCCAGCGATACCGGGACAGAGACTTATGGCTACACCTTC.

J is TRBJ2-7 and V is TRBV7-9; TRBD1 matches at 9 bases. Germline V lookup: CDR1 SEHNR, CDR2 FQNEAQ (reference sequence). V lost 0 bases and J lost 2; bases outside the gene matches: 5. The CDR3 totals 16 residues. CDR3 nucleotide sequence: TGTGCCAGCAGCTTAGCGATTGGACAGGGGCCCTACGAGCAGTACTTC. It encodes CASSLAIGQGPYEQYF.

This clone was seen more than once but under ten times. V usage is TRBV6-6 and J usage is TRBJ1-2; D unclear. Looked up from germline, CDR1 is MNHNY and CDR2 is SVGAGI (reference sequence). V lost 2 bases to trimming and J lost 6 bases, with 16 bases between them. The CDR3 spans 15 residues. CDR3 DNA: TGTGCCAGCAGTTACGCGGAGGAGTGGGTTGATGGCTACACCTTC. It translates to CASSYAEEWVDGYTF.

The chain carries TRBV4-1 and TRBJ1-2; 9 bases map to TRBD1. J lost 7 bases, V lost 2 bases, and 8 bases had no gene match. Germline V CDR1 and CDR2: MGHRA, YSYEKL. The CDR3 totals 15 residues. The CDR3 sequence is CASSQMSGQGAGYTF. The CDR3 DNA reads as TGCGCCAGCAGCCAAATGTCGGGACAGGGTGCTGGCTACACCTTC.

This clone was recorded a few times. Its ends do not fully match the called genes, so a read error is possible. The CDR3 region is CASSEDRGGQPQHF. Written as DNA, the CDR3 is TGTGCCAGCAGCGAAGACAGGGGTGGTCAGCCCCAGCATTTT. The chain couples TRBV2 to TRBJ1-5; 8 nucleotides match TRBD1. This CDR3 comprises 14 residues. Germline V gene data show CDR1 as SNHLY and CDR2 as FYNNEI.

This clone was observed a single time. CDR3 sequence reads: CASSAPGSLRHTEAFF. CDR3 coding DNA: TGTGCCAGCAGCGCTCCGGGATCCCTCAGGCACACTGAAGCTTTCTTT. The chain links TRBV7-9 to TRBJ1-1; D is ambiguous. The CDR3 is 16 amino acids. CDR1 SEHNR and CDR2 FQNEAQ come from the germline V gene (reference sequence). Trimming pared 5 bases from V and 3 bases from J, leaving 19 bases between.